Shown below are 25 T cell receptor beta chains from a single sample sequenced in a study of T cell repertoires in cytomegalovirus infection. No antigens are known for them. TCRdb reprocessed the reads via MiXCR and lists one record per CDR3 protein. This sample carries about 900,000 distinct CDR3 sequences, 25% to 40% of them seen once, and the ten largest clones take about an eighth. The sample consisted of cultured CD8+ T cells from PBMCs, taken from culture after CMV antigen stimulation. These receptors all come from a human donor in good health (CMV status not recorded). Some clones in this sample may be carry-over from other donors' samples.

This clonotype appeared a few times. The CDR3 here is CASSFTGQEDQPQHF. CDR3 DNA sequence: TGTGCCAGCAGCTTCACCGGACAGGAAGATCAGCCCCAGCATTTT. The genes are TRBV7-9 and TRBJ1-5; 7 bases agree with TRBD1. CDR1 is SEHNR and CDR2 is FQNEAQ in the germline V gene (reference sequence). This CDR3 comprises 15 residues. Trimming cost V 3 bases and J 5 bases; bases outside gene matches: 7.

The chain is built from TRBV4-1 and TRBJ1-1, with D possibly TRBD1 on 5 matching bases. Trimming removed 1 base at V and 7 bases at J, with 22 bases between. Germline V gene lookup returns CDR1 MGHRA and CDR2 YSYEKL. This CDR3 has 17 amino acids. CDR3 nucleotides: TGCGCCAGCAGCCAAGTAAATTCGTGGGGCCAAGGGGATGAAGCTTTCTTT. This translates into CASSQVNSWGQGDEAFF.

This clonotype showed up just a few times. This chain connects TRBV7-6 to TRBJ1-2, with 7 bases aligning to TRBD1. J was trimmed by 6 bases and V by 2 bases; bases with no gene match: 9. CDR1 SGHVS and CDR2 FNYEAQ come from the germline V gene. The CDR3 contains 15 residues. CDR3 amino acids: CASSLRGGGSNGYTF. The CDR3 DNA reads TGTGCCAGCAGCTTACGGGGAGGGGGCTCAAATGGCTACACCTTC.

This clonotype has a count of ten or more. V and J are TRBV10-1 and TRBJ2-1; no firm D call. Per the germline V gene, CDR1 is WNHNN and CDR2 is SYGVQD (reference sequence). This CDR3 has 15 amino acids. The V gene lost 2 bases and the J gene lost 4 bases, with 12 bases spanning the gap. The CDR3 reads CASSEGVSRYNEQFF. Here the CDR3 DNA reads TGCGCCAGCAGTGAGGGTGTCAGTCGGTACAATGAGCAGTTCTTC.

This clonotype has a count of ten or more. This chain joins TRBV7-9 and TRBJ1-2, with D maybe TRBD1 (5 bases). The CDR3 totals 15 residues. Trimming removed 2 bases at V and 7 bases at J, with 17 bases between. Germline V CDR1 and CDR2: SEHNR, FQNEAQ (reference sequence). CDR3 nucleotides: TGTGCCAGCAGCTTAAAGGTCCAGGGTATCTTTGGCTACACCTTC. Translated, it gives CASSLKVQGIFGYTF.

As DNA, the CDR3 is TGTGCCAGCAGTTCTGGGGAGCGCCGCACAGATACGCAGTATTTT. It codes for CASSSGERRTDTQYF. The chain has TRBV6-2 or TRBV6-3 and TRBJ2-3, with D possibly matching TRBD2 (5 bases). CDR3 length equals 15 residues. Germline V gene sequence: CDR1 MNHEY, CDR2 SVGEGT. V was shortened by 4 bases and J by 1 base, with 12 bases between the two germline ends.

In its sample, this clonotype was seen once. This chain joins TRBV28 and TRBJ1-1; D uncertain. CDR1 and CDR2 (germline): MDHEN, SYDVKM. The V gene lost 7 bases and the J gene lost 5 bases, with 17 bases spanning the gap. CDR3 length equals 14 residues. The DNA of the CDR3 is TGTGCCAGCAAGAGAGCGGCCTTAAAAACTGAAGCTTTCTTT. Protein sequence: CASKRAALKTEAFF.

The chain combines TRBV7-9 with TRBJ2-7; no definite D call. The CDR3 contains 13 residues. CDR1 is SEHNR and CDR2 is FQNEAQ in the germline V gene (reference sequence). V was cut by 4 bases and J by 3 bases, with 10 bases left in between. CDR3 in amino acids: CASSSSQVYEQYF. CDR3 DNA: TGTGCCAGCAGCTCCAGTCAGGTCTACGAGCAGTACTTC.

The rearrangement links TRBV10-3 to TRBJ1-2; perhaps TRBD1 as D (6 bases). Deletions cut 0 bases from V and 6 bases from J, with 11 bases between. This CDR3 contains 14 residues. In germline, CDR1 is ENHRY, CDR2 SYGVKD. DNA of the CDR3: TGTGCCATCAGTGAGTCGAAGAGGGGGGATGGCTACACCTTC. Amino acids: CAISESKRGDGYTF.

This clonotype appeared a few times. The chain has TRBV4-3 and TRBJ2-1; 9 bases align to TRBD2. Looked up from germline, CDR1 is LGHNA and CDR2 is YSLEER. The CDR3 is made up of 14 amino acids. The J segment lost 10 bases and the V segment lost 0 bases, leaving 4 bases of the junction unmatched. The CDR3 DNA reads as TGCGCCAGCAGCCAAGAGCGGGGGGGTCGGGAGCAGTTCTTC. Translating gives CASSQERGGREQFF.

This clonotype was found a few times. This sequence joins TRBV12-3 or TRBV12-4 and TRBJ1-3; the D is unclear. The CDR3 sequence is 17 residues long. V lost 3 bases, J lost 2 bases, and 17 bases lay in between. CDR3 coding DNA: TGTGCCAGCAGTTTGAGTGGGAACGCTTGGGCTGGAAACACCATATATTTT. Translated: CASSLSGNAWAGNTIYF.

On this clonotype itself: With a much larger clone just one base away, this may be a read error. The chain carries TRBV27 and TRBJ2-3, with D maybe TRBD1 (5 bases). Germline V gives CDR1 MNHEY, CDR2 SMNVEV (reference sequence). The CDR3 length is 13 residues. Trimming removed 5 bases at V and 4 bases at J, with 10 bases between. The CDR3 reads CASSIVGPDTQYF. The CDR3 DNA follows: TGTGCCAGCAGTATAGTGGGGCCAGATACGCAGTATTTT.

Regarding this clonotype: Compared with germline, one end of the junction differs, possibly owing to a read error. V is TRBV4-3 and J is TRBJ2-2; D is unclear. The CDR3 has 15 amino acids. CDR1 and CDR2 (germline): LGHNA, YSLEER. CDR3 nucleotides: TGCGCCAGCAACCAAGATCTTAGCTCCACCGGGGAGCTGTTTTTT. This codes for CASNQDLSSTGELFF.

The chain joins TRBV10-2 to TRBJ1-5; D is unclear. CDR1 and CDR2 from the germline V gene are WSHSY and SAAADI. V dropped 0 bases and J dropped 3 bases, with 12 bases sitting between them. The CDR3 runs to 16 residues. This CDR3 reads CASSESVDLFNQPQHF. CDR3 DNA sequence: TGCGCCAGCAGTGAGTCTGTAGACCTGTTCAATCAGCCCCAGCATTTT.

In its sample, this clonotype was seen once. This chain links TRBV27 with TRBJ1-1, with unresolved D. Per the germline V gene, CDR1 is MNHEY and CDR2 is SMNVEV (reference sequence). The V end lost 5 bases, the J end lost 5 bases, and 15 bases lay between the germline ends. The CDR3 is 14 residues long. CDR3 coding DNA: TGTGCCAGCAGTACCACTGGGTCGCGGACTGAAGCTTTCTTT. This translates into CASSTTGSRTEAFF.

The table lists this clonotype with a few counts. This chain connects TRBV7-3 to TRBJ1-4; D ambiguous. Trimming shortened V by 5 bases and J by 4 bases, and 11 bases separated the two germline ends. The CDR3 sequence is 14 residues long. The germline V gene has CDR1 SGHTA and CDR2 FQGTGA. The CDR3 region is CASSPDGSNEKLFF. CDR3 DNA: TGTGCCAGCAGCCCCGACGGAAGTAATGAAAAACTGTTTTTT.

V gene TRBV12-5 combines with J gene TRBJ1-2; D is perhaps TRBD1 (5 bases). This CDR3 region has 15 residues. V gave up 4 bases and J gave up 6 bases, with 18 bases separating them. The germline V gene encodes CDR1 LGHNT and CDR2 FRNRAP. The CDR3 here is CASGWDLGHEDGYTF. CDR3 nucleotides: TGTGCTAGTGGTTGGGACCTGGGGCATGAAGATGGCTACACCTTC.

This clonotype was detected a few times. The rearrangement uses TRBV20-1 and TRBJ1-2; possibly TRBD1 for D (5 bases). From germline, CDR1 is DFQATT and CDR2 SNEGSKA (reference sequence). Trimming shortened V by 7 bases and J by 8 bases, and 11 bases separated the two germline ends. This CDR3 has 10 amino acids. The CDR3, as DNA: TGCAGTGGCCTAGGGGAAGGCTACACCTTC. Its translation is CSGLGEGYTF.

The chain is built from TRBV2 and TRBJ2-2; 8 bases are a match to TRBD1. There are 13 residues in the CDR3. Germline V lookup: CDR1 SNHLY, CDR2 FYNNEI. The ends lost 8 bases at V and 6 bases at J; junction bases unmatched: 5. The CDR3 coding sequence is TGTGCCAGCTTTAGACAGGGGTCCGGGGAGCTGTTTTTT. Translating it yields CASFRQGSGELFF.

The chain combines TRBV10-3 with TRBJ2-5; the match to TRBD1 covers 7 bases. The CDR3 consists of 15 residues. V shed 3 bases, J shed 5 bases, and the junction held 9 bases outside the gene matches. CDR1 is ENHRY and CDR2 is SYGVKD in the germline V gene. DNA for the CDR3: TGTGCCATCAGTGACGGGACAGTGCGAGGGGAGACCCAGTACTTC. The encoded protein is CAISDGTVRGETQYF.

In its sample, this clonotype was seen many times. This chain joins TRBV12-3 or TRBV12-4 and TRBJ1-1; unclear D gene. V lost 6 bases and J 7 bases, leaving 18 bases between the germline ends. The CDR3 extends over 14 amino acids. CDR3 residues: CASSPSRRYGEAFF. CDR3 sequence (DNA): TGTGCCAGCAGCCCTTCAAGGAGGTACGGTGAAGCTTTCTTT.

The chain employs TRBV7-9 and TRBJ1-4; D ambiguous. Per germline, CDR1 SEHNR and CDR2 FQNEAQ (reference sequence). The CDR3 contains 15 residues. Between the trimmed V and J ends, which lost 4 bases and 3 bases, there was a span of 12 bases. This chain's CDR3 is CASSSRAMANEKLFF. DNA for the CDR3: TGTGCCAGCAGCTCGCGGGCCATGGCTAATGAAAAACTGTTTTTT.

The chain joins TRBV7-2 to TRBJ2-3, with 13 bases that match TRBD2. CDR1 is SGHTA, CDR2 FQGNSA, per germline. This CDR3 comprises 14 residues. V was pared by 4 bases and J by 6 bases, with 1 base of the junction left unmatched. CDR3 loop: CASSSGLAGDTQYF. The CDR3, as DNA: TGTGCCAGCAGCTCGGGACTAGCGGGGGATACGCAGTATTTT.

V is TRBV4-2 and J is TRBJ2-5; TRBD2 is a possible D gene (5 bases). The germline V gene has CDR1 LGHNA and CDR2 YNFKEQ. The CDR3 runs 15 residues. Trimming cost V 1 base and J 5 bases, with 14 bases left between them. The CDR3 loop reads CASSQVGGGLETQYF. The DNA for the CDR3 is TGTGCCAGCAGCCAAGTTGGAGGTGGTCTTGAGACCCAGTACTTC.

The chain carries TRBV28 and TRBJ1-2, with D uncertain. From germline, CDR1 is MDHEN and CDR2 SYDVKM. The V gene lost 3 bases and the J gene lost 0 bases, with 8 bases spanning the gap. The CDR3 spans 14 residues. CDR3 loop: CASSFSTTNYGYTF. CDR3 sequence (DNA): TGTGCCAGCAGTTTTTCGACTACTAACTATGGCTACACCTTC.